This passage covers 15 T cell receptor beta chains from one sample sequenced in a study of blood T cell repertoires in COVID-19 (dated by TCRdb to the early 2020s). Receptors were amplified or captured by the immunoSEQ multiplex PCR assay. TCRdb holds this immuneACCESS table with in-frame rearrangements only. Some clones are missing; in checked studies, unresolved V genes explain under half, and the rest has no known cause. For this sample the table gives roughly 40,000 clones, of which about 85% were detected only once. The ten most abundant clones make up 12% of the sample. Sequencing was carried out using peripheral blood. The receptors originated from a human donor in a cohort sampled during active COVID-19.

This clone came up once. This chain connects TRBV24-1 to TRBJ2-5, with a possible D match to TRBD1 (6 bases). Germline V gene lookup returns CDR1 KGHDR and CDR2 SFDVKD. The CDR3 extends over 14 amino acids. Trimming removed 8 bases from V and 5 bases from J, with 17 bases in between. In DNA, the CDR3 is TGTGCCACCATGGGAACAGGGAGTGGGGAGACCCAGTACTTC. Translation gives CATMGTGSGETQYF.

This clone was seen a few times. The gene calls are TRBV10-1 and TRBJ1-6, with TRBD1 matching over 7 bases. Germline-derived CDR1 and CDR2 are WNHNN and SYGVQD (reference sequence). This CDR3 contains 15 residues. The V and J ends lost 6 bases and 7 bases, in that order; junction bases with no gene match: 9. The CDR3 reads CASRGLGQVNSPLHF. CDR3 DNA sequence: TGCGCCAGCAGGGGCCTAGGACAGGTCAATTCACCCCTCCACTTT.

The chain couples TRBV4-2 to TRBJ1-2; 9 bases match TRBD1. Germline lookup yields CDR1 LGHNA and CDR2 YNFKEQ. This CDR3 region has 15 residues. J lost 4 bases, V lost 1 base, and 4 bases had no gene match. The CDR3, as DNA: TGTGCCAGCAGCCAAGGGACAGGGGAGGCCTATGGCTACACCTTC. It is translated as CASSQGTGEAYGYTF.

The chain has TRBV6-2 or TRBV6-3 and TRBJ2-4; a weak D match, TRBD2 (6 bases). Germline V lookup: CDR1 MNHEY, CDR2 SVGEGT. V dropped 2 bases and J dropped 3 bases, with 11 bases sitting between them. The CDR3 runs to 15 residues. The CDR3 spells CASSYRRGGKNIQYF. The CDR3 coding sequence is TGTGCCAGCAGTTACAGGAGGGGCGGCAAAAACATTCAGTACTTC.

DNA for the CDR3: TGCAGTGCTAGTGGTCCGGGACTAGCGGGGGGGGATACGCAGTATTTT. Its protein is CSASGPGLAGGDTQYF. The chain recombines TRBV20-1 with TRBJ2-3; TRBD2 aligns across 16 bases. The germline gives CDR1 DFQATT, CDR2 SNEGSKA (reference sequence). Germline trimming cut 3 bases from V and 6 bases from J; bases unmatched to any gene: 6. This CDR3 contains 16 residues.

V usage is TRBV11-2 and J usage is TRBJ1-1; D might be TRBD1 (5 bases). This CDR3 contains 14 residues. Trimming cost V 3 bases and J 6 bases, with 14 bases left between them. Germline V CDR1 and CDR2: SGHAT, FQNNGV. The CDR3 DNA reads TGTGCCAGCAGCTTGGCCGGTCCGGGGGCTGAAGCTTTCTTT. It codes for CASSLAGPGAEAFF.

This rearrangement joins TRBV2 to TRBJ2-1, with TRBD2 matching over 11 bases. CDR3 length: 15 residues. Germline V lookup: CDR1 SNHLY, CDR2 FYNNEI. J was trimmed by 7 bases and V by 6 bases; bases with no gene match: 8. CDR3 sequence (DNA): TGTGCCAGCAGGAAGACTAGCGGGGCTCCGAATGAGCAGTTCTTC. Amino acid sequence: CASRKTSGAPNEQFF.

V gene TRBV5-1 combines with J gene TRBJ1-4, with TRBD1 identical over 9 bases. Losses at the gene ends were 4 bases for V and 8 bases for J; bases not matched to a gene: 12. Per the germline V gene, CDR1 is SGHRS and CDR2 is YFSETQ. The CDR3 sequence is 16 residues long. The CDR3: CASSDGRDRVQEKLFF. The CDR3 DNA follows: TGCGCCAGCAGCGATGGCAGGGACAGGGTGCAAGAAAAACTGTTTTTT.

V is TRBV19 and J is TRBJ1-4; D unclear. Germline CDR1 is LNHDA and CDR2 is SQIVND (reference sequence). The CDR3 runs to 15 residues. Trimming removed 3 bases at V and 0 bases at J, with 8 bases between. CDR3 nucleotides: TGTGCCAGTAGTATCCCCGGTGCAACTAATGAAAAACTGTTTTTT. Translation: CASSIPGATNEKLFF.

The table lists this clone with a few counts. The chain joins TRBV19 to TRBJ1-2; D is ambiguous. V lost 5 bases and J lost 0, with 19 bases in between. Germline V CDR1 and CDR2: LNHDA, SQIVND (reference sequence). CDR3 length: 17 amino acids. The CDR3 is CASSPLIALQANYGYTF. The CDR3, as DNA: TGTGCCAGTAGTCCCTTAATAGCCCTCCAAGCTAACTATGGCTACACCTTC.

The V call is TRBV5-8, the J call TRBJ2-7; 8 bases are shared with TRBD1. The length of the CDR3 is 13 residues. Germline loops: CDR1 SGHTS, CDR2 YDEGEE. Trimming at V came to 5 bases and at J to 4 bases, leaving 5 bases not matched to a gene. Here the CDR3 reads CASSATGVYEQYF. Written as DNA, the CDR3 is TGTGCCAGCAGTGCGACAGGGGTGTACGAGCAGTACTTC.

Comments on this clone: The junction departs from the called germline gene at one end, perhaps through a read error. V and J are TRBV4-1 and TRBJ1-2; TRBD1 is a possible D gene (6 bases). CDR3 length equals 15 residues. Germline CDR1 and CDR2: MGHRA and YSYEKL. CDR3: CASSQDPQGIYSYTF. CDR3 nucleotide sequence: TGCGCCAGCAGCCAAGATCCCCAGGGGATCTATAGCTACACCTTC.

The rearrangement uses TRBV28 and TRBJ2-2; D may be TRBD1 (6 bases). Looked up from germline, CDR1 is MDHEN and CDR2 is SYDVKM. Deletions cut 5 bases from V and 1 base from J, with 17 bases between. CDR3 size: 17 residues. CDR3: CASSHLRWDKNTGELFF. CDR3 coding DNA: TGTGCCAGCAGTCATCTTCGTTGGGACAAGAACACCGGGGAGCTGTTTTTT. The full variable domain, completed using reference TRBV28 and TRBJ2-2, is DVKVTQSSRYLVKRTGEKVFLECVQDMDHENMFWYRQDPGLGLRLIYFSYDVKMKEKGDIPEGYSVSREKKERFSLILESASTNQTSMYLCASSHLRWDKNTGELFFGEGSRLTVL.

The chain recombines TRBV5-1 with TRBJ2-1; 8 bases fit TRBD1. J was trimmed by 3 bases and V by 0 bases; bases with no gene match: 2. Germline CDR1 is SGHRS and CDR2 is YFSETQ. This CDR3 spans 15 amino acids. The CDR3 region is CASSLAGQVYNEQFF. DNA for the CDR3: TGCGCCAGCAGCTTGGCGGGACAGGTCTACAATGAGCAGTTCTTC.

J is TRBJ2-5 and V is TRBV5-4; the match to TRBD1 covers 7 bases. Unmatched junction bases numbered 15, after V lost 4 bases and J lost 3 bases. Germline V gene data show CDR1 as SGHNT and CDR2 as YYREEE (reference sequence). This CDR3 spans 17 amino acids. The CDR3 sequence: CASSALPPRGKEETQYF. CDR3 sequence (DNA): TGTGCCAGCAGCGCTCTGCCCCCCAGGGGGAAGGAAGAGACCCAGTACTTC.